Shown below are 25 T cell receptor beta chains from a single sample sequenced in a study of beta chain features in type 1 diabetes. Findings and caveats of the study: Shorter TCRB CDR3s, moderately but significantly so, were found in Type 1 diabetes patients in all four CD4+ subsets.

The isolated RNA, all of it, was reverse transcribed, so expressed TCRB transcripts were what got sequenced. The table came from immunoSEQ multiplex PCR; TCRdb's copy has only in-frame clones and leaves some out. The data hold more than 95,000 clones, with approximately 15% observed a single time. Their antigens are not known. The sequenced sample was central memory CD4+ T cells from blood. The receptors come from a man aged 18 to 29 with type 1 diabetes.

The chain employs TRBV2 and TRBJ2-5; D is uncertain. Trimming removed 8 bases at V and 6 bases at J, with 7 bases between. Germline V gene lookup returns CDR1 SNHLY and CDR2 FYNNEI. This CDR3 region has 10 residues. The CDR3 nucleotides are TGTGCCAGCTCGACCCAGACCCAGTACTTC. This sequence encodes CASSTQTQYF. Full variable domain (outside the CDR3, taken from reference TRBV2 and TRBJ2-5): EPEVTQTPSHQVTQMGQEVILRCVPISNHLYFYWYRQILGQKVEFLVSFYNNEISEKSEIFDDQFSVERPDGSNFTLKIRSTKLEDSAMYFCASSTQTQYFGPGTRLLVL.

The J gene is TRBJ2-4, the V gene TRBV6-6; D is possibly TRBD1 (6 bases). V lost 10 bases and J lost 8, with 15 bases in between. Germline values: CDR1 MNHNY, CDR2 SVGAGI (reference sequence). The CDR3 runs 12 residues. As DNA, the CDR3 is TGTGCCACCAGACAGGATTTGGACATTCAGTACTTC. It yields the protein CATRQDLDIQYF.

The V and J genes are TRBV18 and TRBJ2-1; D gene ambiguous. In germline, CDR1 is KGHSH, CDR2 LQKENI. The CDR3 is made up of 15 amino acids. The V end lost 7 bases, the J end lost 0 bases, and 13 bases lay between the germline ends. CDR3 in DNA: TGTGCCAGCTGCCCAGGTCAGGCCTCCTACAATGAGCAGTTCTTC. Translation: CASCPGQASYNEQFF.

The chain employs TRBV18 and TRBJ2-5; TRBD1 matches at 10 bases. From germline, CDR1 is KGHSH and CDR2 LQKENI. The CDR3 totals 15 residues. The trim removed 2 bases at V and 3 bases at J, leaving 3 bases unmatched. Here the CDR3 reads CASSPKGTGEETQYF. For the CDR3, the DNA is TGTGCCAGCTCACCAAAGGGGACAGGGGAAGAGACCCAGTACTTC.

This clone occurred many times. The chain uses TRBV29-1 and TRBJ2-1; 9 bases are shared with TRBD1. The CDR3 totals 13 residues. The trim removed 6 bases at V and 9 bases at J, leaving 9 bases unmatched. The V gene's germline CDR1 is SQVTM and CDR2 ANQGSEA. The CDR3 spells CSVIRDRESEQFF. CDR3 sequence (DNA): TGCAGCGTCATCCGGGACAGGGAAAGTGAGCAGTTCTTC.

The chain joins TRBV10-3 to TRBJ1-1; no clear D. The CDR3 totals 12 residues. The V gene lost 4 bases and the J gene lost 1 base, with 4 bases spanning the gap. The V gene's germline CDR1 is ENHRY and CDR2 SYGVKD. Written as DNA, the CDR3 is TGTGCCATCAGTGTGCAGAACACTGAAGCTTTCTTT. Translating it yields CAISVQNTEAFF.

This clone was observed a few times. The genes are TRBV21-1 and TRBJ1-2. TRBV21-1 is designated a pseudogene. The CDR3 is made up of 14 amino acids. The DNA of the CDR3 is TGTGCCCGCAAAGGCCGTCAAATCCACTATGGCTACACCTTC. Its protein product is CARKGRQIHYGYTF.

This clone was seen a few times. This chain connects TRBV7-8 to TRBJ2-1, with 7 bases that match TRBD1. V lost 5 bases, J lost 8 bases, and 6 bases stayed unmatched. There are 13 residues in the CDR3. From germline, CDR1 is SGHVS and CDR2 FQNEAQ. CDR3 DNA sequence: TGTGCCAGCAGCACCACAGGGGTAGATGAGCAGTTCTTC. It yields the protein CASSTTGVDEQFF.

The chain combines TRBV2 with TRBJ2-4; no reliable D call. Germline V gene sequence: CDR1 SNHLY, CDR2 FYNNEI. The V gene lost 5 bases and the J gene lost 8 bases, with 7 bases spanning the gap. The length of the CDR3 is 11 residues. In nucleotides, the CDR3 is TGTGCCAGCAGTACCTCGGACATTCAGTACTTC. Translating gives CASSTSDIQYF. The variable domain in full, with the rest retrieved from reference TRBV2 and TRBJ2-4, is EPEVTQTPSHQVTQMGQEVILRCVPISNHLYFYWYRQILGQKVEFLVSFYNNEISEKSEIFDDQFSVERPDGSNFTLKIRSTKLEDSAMYFCASSTSDIQYFGAGTRLSVL.

In its sample, this clone was seen a few times. The chain couples TRBV7-9 to TRBJ2-7; D gene ambiguous. Looked up from germline, CDR1 is SEHNR and CDR2 is FQNEAQ (reference sequence). The CDR3 is 13 amino acids. V was shortened by 1 base and J by 2 bases, with 6 bases between the two germline ends. Written as DNA, the CDR3 is TGTGCCAGCAGCTTAGATCTCACCTACGAGCAGTACTTC. This encodes CASSLDLTYEQYF. Combining the CDR3 with reference TRBV7-9 and TRBJ2-7 gives the whole variable domain DTGVSQNPRHKITKRGQNVTFRCDPISEHNRLYWYRQTLGQGPEFLTYFQNEAQLEKSRLLSDRFSAERPKGSFSTLEIQRTEQGDSAMYLCASSLDLTYEQYFGPGTRLTVT.

The V gene is TRBV18, the J gene TRBJ1-6; D ambiguous. V shed 2 bases and J shed 8 bases, with 13 bases lying between them. Germline V gene data show CDR1 as KGHSH and CDR2 as LQKENI. The CDR3 is 15 residues long. The CDR3 protein is CASSPAALKDSPLHF. The CDR3 DNA reads TGTGCCAGCTCACCAGCGGCGTTAAAGGATTCACCCCTCCACTTT.

This clone was found once. The rearrangement uses TRBV10-2 and TRBJ2-4; 7 nucleotides match TRBD1. V shed 5 bases and J 5 bases; nucleotides not matched to a gene: 3. The V gene's germline CDR1 is WSHSY and CDR2 SAAADI. The CDR3 contains 13 residues. CDR3 nucleotide sequence: TGCGCCAGCAGTACAACAGGGGAAAACATTCAGTACTTC. This codes for CASSTTGENIQYF.

The chain carries TRBV7-2 and TRBJ1-6; 7 positions match TRBD1. J gave up 8 bases and V 5 bases, and 12 bases lay outside the gene matches. The CDR3 has 16 residues. Per the germline V gene, CDR1 is SGHTA and CDR2 is FQGNSA. The CDR3 sequence is CASSPWEAGGDSPLHF. The DNA for the CDR3 is TGTGCCAGCAGCCCATGGGAGGCAGGGGGGGATTCACCCCTCCACTTT.

This chain uses TRBV5-6 with TRBJ1-1, with 9 bases identical to TRBD1. This CDR3 is built from 14 residues. Germline loops: CDR1 SGHDT, CDR2 YYEEEE. Germline trimming cut 3 bases from V and 11 bases from J; bases unmatched to any gene: 11. CDR3 loop: CASSSAGTGTVAFF. DNA for the CDR3: TGTGCCAGCAGCTCAGCCGGGACAGGGACAGTGGCTTTCTTT.

This chain connects TRBV18 to TRBJ1-5, with D hard to call. Trimming left V 4 bases short and J 1 base short, with 5 bases between. This CDR3 comprises 13 residues. CDR1 KGHSH and CDR2 LQKENI come from the germline V gene. This CDR3 is CASSLASNQPQHF. CDR3 DNA sequence: TGTGCCAGCTCACTCGCAAGCAATCAGCCCCAGCATTTT.

This clone was counted only a few times. The J gene is TRBJ1-4, the V gene TRBV5-1; 7 bases are a match to TRBD1. The CDR3 runs to 15 residues. V shed 0 bases, J shed 6 bases, and the junction held 5 bases outside the gene matches. Germline values: CDR1 SGHRS, CDR2 YFSETQ. CDR3 residues: CASSLAGTEDEKLFF. The DNA of the CDR3 is TGCGCCAGCAGCTTGGCCGGGACAGAGGATGAAAAACTGTTTTTT.

A few counts support this clone. Since a much larger clone is just one base distant, this may be a read error. The rearrangement links TRBV4-1 to TRBJ2-5; 8 bases line up with TRBD2. CDR3 length: 15 amino acids. Germline V CDR1 and CDR2: MGHRA, YSYEKL. The ends lost 2 bases at V and 6 bases at J; junction bases unmatched: 8. The CDR3 reads CASSQLSSGVKTQYF. CDR3 nucleotide sequence: TGCGCCAGCAGCCAACTAAGTAGCGGGGTAAAGACCCAGTACTTC.

V and J are TRBV6-1 and TRBJ2-6, with D perhaps matching TRBD2 (5 bases). From germline, CDR1 is MNHNS and CDR2 SASEGT. The CDR3 covers 15 residues. The V gene lost 2 bases and the J gene lost 1 base, with 6 bases spanning the gap. CDR3: CASSERGSGANVLTF. The CDR3 nucleotides are TGTGCCAGCAGTGAACGGGGTTCTGGGGCCAACGTCCTGACTTTC.

The genes are TRBV30 and TRBJ2-5, with 8 bases identical to TRBD1. Germline trimming cut 2 bases from V and 1 base from J; bases unmatched to any gene: 3. The V gene's germline CDR1 is GTSNPN and CDR2 SVGIG (reference sequence). This CDR3 spans 14 amino acids. The CDR3 DNA reads TGTGCCTGGAGTTCCGGACAGGGCCAAGAGACCCAGTACTTC. It encodes CAWSSGQGQETQYF.

The chain combines TRBV14 with TRBJ2-1; tentative D call: TRBD2 (6 bases). V gave up 0 bases and J gave up 3 bases, with 15 bases separating them. The CDR3 is made up of 17 amino acids. CDR1 is SGHDN, CDR2 FVKESK, per germline. The DNA for the CDR3 is TGTGCCAGCAGCCAAGATCGGGCCGGGAGCCACTACAATGAGCAGTTCTTC. Amino acids: CASSQDRAGSHYNEQFF.

This clone was detected a few times. The chain has TRBV19 and TRBJ1-1; no clear D gene. Germline values: CDR1 LNHDA, CDR2 SQIVND (reference sequence). The length of the CDR3 is 14 residues. V lost 2 bases to trimming and J lost 0 bases, with 7 bases between them. CDR3 nucleotides: TGTGCCAGTAGTATAAATCGCTTGAACACTGAAGCTTTCTTT. The encoded protein is CASSINRLNTEAFF.

A few counts support this clone. This chain joins TRBV30 and TRBJ2-1; 9 bases map to TRBD1. Germline lookup yields CDR1 GTSNPN and CDR2 SVGIG (reference sequence). J was trimmed by 6 bases and V by 3 bases; bases with no gene match: 6. The CDR3 runs 14 residues. The CDR3 DNA reads TGTGCCTGGAGCCGGGACAGGGAACGCAATGAGCAGTTCTTC. As protein: CAWSRDRERNEQFF.

The chain is built from TRBV9 and TRBJ1-1, with D hard to call. CDR1 SGDLS and CDR2 YYNGEE come from the germline V gene. With 2 bases removed from V and 1 base from J, the gap between germline ends came to 12 bases. The CDR3 spans 15 residues. This chain's CDR3 is CASSVRSETNTEAFF. Written as DNA, the CDR3 is TGTGCCAGCAGCGTGAGGTCAGAGACGAACACTGAAGCTTTCTTT. The whole variable domain, filled in from reference TRBV9 and TRBJ1-1, reads DSGVTQTPKHLITATGQRVTLRCSPRSGDLSVYWYQQSLDQGLQFLIQYYNGEERAKGNILERFSAQQFPDLHSELNLSSLELGDSALYFCASSVRSETNTEAFFGQGTRLTVV.

This clone occurred a few times. The genes are TRBV29-1 and TRBJ1-1; D gene unclear. V was shortened by 7 bases and J by 5 bases, with 14 bases between the two germline ends. The CDR3 sequence is 12 residues long. Germline loops: CDR1 SQVTM, CDR2 ANQGSEA. The CDR3, as DNA: TGCAGCGCCGATTGGTCCGGAACTGAAGCTTTCTTT. It codes for CSADWSGTEAFF.

V is TRBV6-1 and J is TRBJ2-3; 9 bases fit TRBD1. The CDR3 has 15 amino acids. Per the germline V gene, CDR1 is MNHNS and CDR2 is SASEGT. Trimming at V came to 5 bases and at J to 4 bases, leaving 7 bases not matched to a gene. The CDR3 loop reads CASSWDRDRADTQYF. CDR3 nucleotides: TGTGCCAGCAGTTGGGATCGGGACAGGGCAGATACGCAGTATTTT.